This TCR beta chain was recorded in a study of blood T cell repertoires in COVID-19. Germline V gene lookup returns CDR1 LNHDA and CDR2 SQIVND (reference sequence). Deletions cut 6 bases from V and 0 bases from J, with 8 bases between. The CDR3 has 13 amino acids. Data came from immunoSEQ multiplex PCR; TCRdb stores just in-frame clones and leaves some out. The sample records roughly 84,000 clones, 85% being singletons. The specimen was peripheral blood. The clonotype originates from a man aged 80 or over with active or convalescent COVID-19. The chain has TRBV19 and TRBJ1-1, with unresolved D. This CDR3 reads CASRLGVNTEAFF. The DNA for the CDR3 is TGTGCCAGTAGGCTGGGCGTGAACACTGAAGCTTTCTTT.